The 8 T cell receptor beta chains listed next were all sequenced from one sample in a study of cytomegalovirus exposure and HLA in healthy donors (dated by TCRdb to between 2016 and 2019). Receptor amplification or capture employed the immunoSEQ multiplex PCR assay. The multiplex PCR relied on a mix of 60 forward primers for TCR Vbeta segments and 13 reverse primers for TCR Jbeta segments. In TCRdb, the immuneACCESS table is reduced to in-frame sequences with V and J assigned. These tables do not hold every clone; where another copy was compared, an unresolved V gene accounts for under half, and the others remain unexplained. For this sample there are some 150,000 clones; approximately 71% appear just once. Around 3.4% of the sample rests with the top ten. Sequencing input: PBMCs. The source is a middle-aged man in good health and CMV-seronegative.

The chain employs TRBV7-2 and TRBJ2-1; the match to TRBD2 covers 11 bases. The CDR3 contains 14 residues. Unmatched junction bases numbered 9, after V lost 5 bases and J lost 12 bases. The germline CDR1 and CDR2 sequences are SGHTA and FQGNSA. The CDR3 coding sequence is TGTGCCAGCAGCGTTAGCGGGGGGGCCAAACGGCAGTTCTTC. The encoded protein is CASSVSGGAKRQFF.

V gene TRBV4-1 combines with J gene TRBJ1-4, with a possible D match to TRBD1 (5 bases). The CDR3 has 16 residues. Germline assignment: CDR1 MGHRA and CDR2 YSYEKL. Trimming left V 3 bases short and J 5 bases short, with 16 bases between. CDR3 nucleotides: TGCGCCAGCAGCCAGTTGAGGCAGGGACTCAATGAAAAACTGTTTTTT. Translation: CASSQLRQGLNEKLFF.

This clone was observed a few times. The CDR3 spells CASSDSEGSPLHF. For the CDR3, the DNA is TGTGCCAGCAGTGACTCAGAGGGCTCACCCCTCCACTTT. The chain combines TRBV6-4 with TRBJ1-6; D not resolved. V lost 0 bases and J lost 10, with 7 bases in between. The germline V gene has CDR1 MRHNA and CDR2 SNTAGT. The CDR3 is 13 amino acids.

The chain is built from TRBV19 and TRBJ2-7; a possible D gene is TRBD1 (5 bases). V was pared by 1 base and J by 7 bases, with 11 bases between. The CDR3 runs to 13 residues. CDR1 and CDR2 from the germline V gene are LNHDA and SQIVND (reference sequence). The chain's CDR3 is CASSIVTQGEQYF. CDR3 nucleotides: TGTGCCAGTAGTATAGTTACTCAGGGAGAGCAGTACTTC.

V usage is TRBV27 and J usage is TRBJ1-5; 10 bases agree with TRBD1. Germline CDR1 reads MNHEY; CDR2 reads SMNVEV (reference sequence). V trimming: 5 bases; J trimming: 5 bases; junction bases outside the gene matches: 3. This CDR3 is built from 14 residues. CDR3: CASSDRGPYQPQHF. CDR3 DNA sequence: TGTGCCAGCAGTGACAGGGGGCCATATCAGCCCCAGCATTTT.

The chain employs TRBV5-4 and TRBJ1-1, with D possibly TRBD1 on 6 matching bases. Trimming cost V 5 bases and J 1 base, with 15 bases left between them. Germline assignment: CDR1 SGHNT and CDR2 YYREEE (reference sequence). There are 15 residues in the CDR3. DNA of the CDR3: TGTGCCAGCAGAAAGAGGGGGATCTCGAACACTGAAGCTTTCTTT. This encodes CASRKRGISNTEAFF. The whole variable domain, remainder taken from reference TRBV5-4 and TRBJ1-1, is ETGVTQSPTHLIKTRGQQVTLRCSSQSGHNTVSWYQQALGQGPQFIFQYYREEENGRGNFPPRFSGLQFPNYSSELNVNALELDDSALYLCASRKRGISNTEAFFGQGTRLTVV.

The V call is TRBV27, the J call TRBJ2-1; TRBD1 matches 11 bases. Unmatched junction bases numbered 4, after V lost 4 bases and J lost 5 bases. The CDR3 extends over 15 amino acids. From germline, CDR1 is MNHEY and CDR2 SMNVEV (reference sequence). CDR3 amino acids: CASSSGQGAHNEQFF. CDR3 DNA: TGTGCCAGCAGTTCCGGACAGGGGGCTCACAATGAGCAGTTCTTC.

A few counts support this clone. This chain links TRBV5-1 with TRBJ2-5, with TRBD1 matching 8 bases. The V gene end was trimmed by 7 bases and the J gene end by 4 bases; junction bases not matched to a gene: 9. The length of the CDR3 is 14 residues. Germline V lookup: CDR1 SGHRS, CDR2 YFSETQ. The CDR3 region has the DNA TGCGCCAGCGCGGGCTCGACAGGGGTAGAGACCCAGTACTTC. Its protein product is CASAGSTGVETQYF.